A single TCR beta chain is shown here with its context. Its antigen is not known. Scientists made TCR beta cDNA using 5'RACE template switching with UMIs. With the 5' RACE reads reprocessed, TCRdb shows one record per CDR3 protein and no DNA. The sample holds around 140,000 distinct CDR3 sequences. The sample belongs to a study of T cells expressing NK-cell markers. In the study overall: Sorted CD3+CD56-NKG2C+, CD3+CD56+NKG2C+ and CD3+CD56+NKG2C- T cells supplied the TCR beta repertoires. Study-wide results and limits: Four donors showed these clonotypes also leading the CD3+CD56-NKG2C+ fraction. Top CD8+ clonotypes included the dominant CD3+CD56+NKG2C+ clonotypes in several donors.

Germline lookup yields CDR1 SQVTM and CDR2 ANQGSEA. The CDR3 totals 14 residues. The J gene is TRBJ2-5, the V gene TRBV29-1; TCRdb picks TRBD1, but there is no DNA to check that call. The TCR originated in a man between 18 and 29 years old in good health. Source material: blood T cells: a sorted CD56 or NKG2C T cell subset, CD4+ or CD8+ T cells, or bulk PBMC T cells (not recorded which). The CDR3 sequence: CSVEPGGISETQYF.